This section outlines one TCR beta chain sequence together with its context. This clone was counted a single time. The specificity of this receptor is unknown. One base away there is no much larger clone; base qualities are not given. The CDR3 regions of human TCRbeta chains were subjected to immunosequencing. The published analysis was carried out like this. Repertoire TCRs were matched against a reference library of SARS-CoV-2-specific TCRs generated with the MIRA antigen-specificity platform. Breadth meant the fraction of unique TCRs that were SARS-CoV-2-associated, whereas depth meant the fraction of total T cells that were SARS-CoV-2-associated. Using the MIRA data, each spike-specific TCR was assigned both to the spike region to which the TCR was reactive and to a CD4 or CD8 class. Log10-transformed breadth and depth values were compared by one-way ANOVA with Sidak's multiple comparisons tests. Here the immuneACCESS table is served through TCRdb, limited to in-frame sequences with V and J called. Missing clones are a known gap in these copies; in checked studies unresolved V genes cover under half, and the rest lacks a known reason. V, J and clone size are those of that table, while D and trimming were read from the DNA. The sample table contains some 150,000 clones; only one count was recorded for 88% of them. The ten largest clones represent about 15% of the sample.

Taken with the paper, the label for time point translates to: baseline before first vaccination. Vaccinee samples were obtained from the UK trials COV001 and COV002, which included a single-blind randomized controlled phase 2/3 trial of AZD1222 (ChAdOx1 nCoV-19) in healthy adults. Trial participant PBMC samples were collected at day 0 and day 28 after the second dose for TCRbeta chain sequencing. This record belongs to a study of T cell responses to AZD1222 COVID-19 vaccine (dated by TCRdb to the early 2020s). Regarding the complete study: AZD1222 recipients with second doses at about 4 weeks or about 12 weeks were pooled, because spike-specific TCR depth and breadth did not differ between schedules. TCR sequencing covered roughly 230 trial participants: 200 to 220 given two doses of AZD1222 and 26 given two doses of MenACWY control vaccine. Trial participants were enrolled by age into subgroups of 18-55, 56-69 and 70-plus years, and 148, 28 and 57 TCR-sequenced participants, respectively, were included in these subgroups.

Its CDR3 holds 17 amino acids, cysteine through phenylalanine. This entry keeps only the CDR3 DNA: 51 bases, framed from base 1. Taken from the germline V gene, the CDR1 and CDR2 loops are KGHSH and LQKENI. V is clipped by 0 bases and J by 1 base, and the sequence between their germline boundaries is 15 bases long. The paper's findings and limits, for the study overall: Epitopes outside the regions mutated in the B.1.351 and B.1.1.7 variants were reportedly recognized by nearly half of the unique spike-specific TCRs. Because no day 14 peak-response samples were available, the repertoires could be characterized only after the peak T cell response. Most participants were white British and females outnumbered males, and the authors suggested that clonal diversity may have been underestimated. Spike-specific TCR breadth and depth rose significantly after two AZD1222 doses compared with day 0 and with MenACWY recipients. Vaccine-associated CD4 TCRs spanned the whole spike protein, with dominant responses in regions 160-218 and 743-854. In the small 56-69-year group, the increase in depth fell short of significance, most likely because of low power. Conclusions about previously exposed vaccinees are limited because only a handful of AZD1222 recipients were SARS-CoV-2 seropositive at baseline.

This specimen was peripheral blood, taken on day 0 of AZD1222 vaccination. Recombination connected TRBV18 to TRBJ1-2; a tentative D call is TRBD1 (6 bases match). This receptor was identified in an adult in good health. The CDR3 amino acid sequence is: CASSPPFGGLNNYGYTF. The nucleotide sequence reads as follows: TGTGCCAGCTCACCACCGTTTGGGGGGCTGAATAACTATGGCTACACCTTC. The variable domain in full, with residues beyond the CDR3 obtained from the reference TRBV18 and TRBJ1-2 genes, is NAGVMQNPRHLVRRRGQEARLRCSPMKGHSHVYWYRQLPEEGLKFMVYLQKENIIDESGMPKERFSAEFPKEGPSILRIQQVVRGDSAAYFCASSPPFGGLNNYGYTFGSGTRLTVV.